These T cell receptor beta chains were read from a single sample in a study of Ad26.COV2.S vaccination and SARS-CoV-2 variants. Clones were sequenced by immunoSEQ multiplex PCR, and TCRdb holds only the in-frame ones, with some missing. The data contain over 200,000 clones, around 89% of them singletons. The material sequenced was peripheral blood, taken in a trial of Ad26.COV2.S vaccine versus placebo. Every receptor here comes from a person aged 18-60 years who received the Ad26.COV2.S COVID-19 vaccine or a placebo. CDR3s include the opening cysteine and the closing phenylalanine or tryptophan. A D gene is named only where the DNA matches it firmly. The size of a clone is reported for some rows only, either as once, few or many, or as a class for expanded clones.

V gene	clone size	J gene	D gene	CDR3 length	CDR3 DNA	CDR3 protein
TRBV9	once	TRBJ1-4	TRBD1	17	TGTGCCAGCAGCGCCGCGACAGGGGGAGTAACTAATGAAAAACTGTTTTTT	CASSAATGGVTNEKLFF
TRBV10-3	-	TRBJ1-5	-	12	TGTGCCATCGGGGAAGCCAATCAGCCCCAGCATTTT	CAIGEANQPQHF
TRBV3-1/TRBV3-2	-	TRBJ1-2	TRBD1	12	TGTGCCAGCACTACCCGGGGGACAGACTACACCTTC	CASTTRGTDYTF
TRBV5-1	-	TRBJ2-5	-	14	TGCGCCAGCAGCTTGTTGTCAGAAAAAGAGACCCAGTACTTC	CASSLLSEKETQYF
TRBV27	-	TRBJ2-7	-	14	TGTGCCAGCAGCATAGGCCGGGGGATCTACGAGCAGTACTTC	CASSIGRGIYEQYF
TRBV18	few	TRBJ1-2	-	13	TGTGCCAGCTCACCAGACAGAGACTATGGCTACACCTTC	CASSPDRDYGYTF
TRBV7-6	-	TRBJ2-7	-	14	TGTGCCAGCAGCCCCGGACTATTCCTCTACGAGCAGTACTTC	CASSPGLFLYEQYF
TRBV30	-	TRBJ2-5	-	14	TGTGCCTGGAGTGTAAGGTGGGACGGGAAGACCCAGTACTTC	CAWSVRWDGKTQYF
TRBV18	-	TRBJ2-7	-	13	TGTGCCAGCTCACCGGGCAGTCGGTACGAGCAGTACTTC	CASSPGSRYEQYF
TRBV5-5	-	TRBJ2-1	TRBD1	16	TGTGCCAGCAGCTATATACAGGGGCTATTGACCAATGAGCAGTTCTTC	CASSYIQGLLTNEQFF
TRBV5-6	-	TRBJ2-1	-	13	TGTGCCAGCAGCTTGGGAGGGTTCAATGAGCAGTTCTTC	CASSLGGFNEQFF
TRBV4-3	once	TRBJ2-2	-	14	TGCGCCAGCAGCCCCAGGCAGGGTCCCGGGGAGCTGTTTTTT	CASSPRQGPGELFF
TRBV19	few	TRBJ1-6	-	15	TGTGCCAGTAGTACCACAGGGTCTACACGCTCACCCCTCCACTTT	CASSTTGSTRSPLHF
TRBV12-3/TRBV12-4	-	TRBJ2-5	TRBD2	13	TGTGCCAGCAGTTTATGGGGGGGAGAGACCCAGTACTTC	CASSLWGGETQYF
TRBV19	-	TRBJ2-7	-	14	TGTGCCAGTAGTATGAGTGGAGTACACTACGAGCAGTACTTC	CASSMSGVHYEQYF
TRBV3-1/TRBV3-2	-	TRBJ2-2	TRBD2	17	TGTGCCAGCAGCCCCATAGCGGGAGGGCCTATAACCGGGGAGCTGTTTTTT	CASSPIAGGPITGELFF
TRBV24-1	-	TRBJ1-5	-	15	TGTGCCACCAGTGATTTAAGGCAGATCAATCAGCCCCAGCATTTT	CATSDLRQINQPQHF
TRBV18	-	TRBJ1-2	-	14	TGTGCCAGCTCACCACAAGAAATTTTCGGGGGCTACACCTTC	CASSPQEIFGGYTF
TRBV28	-	TRBJ2-7	TRBD1	14	TGTGCCAGCAGTTTGATACAGGGGTACTACGAGCAGTACTTC	CASSLIQGYYEQYF
TRBV28	-	TRBJ2-7	TRBD1	15	TGTGCCAGCAGCCAAACCGGGACAGGGGGCTACGAGCAGTACTTC	CASSQTGTGGYEQYF
TRBV9	-	TRBJ2-1	-	15	TGTGCCAGCAGCGAGGGGGTTAGCTCCTACAATGAGCAGTTCTTC	CASSEGVSSYNEQFF
TRBV28	-	TRBJ1-2	-	16	TGTGCCAGCAGTTTAGGCAGGGCCGGGGCCAACTATGGCTACACCTTC	CASSLGRAGANYGYTF
TRBV27	-	TRBJ1-1	-	15	TGTGCCAGCAGTAGGTTGCCGGGACAGAACACTGAAGCTTTCTTT	CASSRLPGQNTEAFF